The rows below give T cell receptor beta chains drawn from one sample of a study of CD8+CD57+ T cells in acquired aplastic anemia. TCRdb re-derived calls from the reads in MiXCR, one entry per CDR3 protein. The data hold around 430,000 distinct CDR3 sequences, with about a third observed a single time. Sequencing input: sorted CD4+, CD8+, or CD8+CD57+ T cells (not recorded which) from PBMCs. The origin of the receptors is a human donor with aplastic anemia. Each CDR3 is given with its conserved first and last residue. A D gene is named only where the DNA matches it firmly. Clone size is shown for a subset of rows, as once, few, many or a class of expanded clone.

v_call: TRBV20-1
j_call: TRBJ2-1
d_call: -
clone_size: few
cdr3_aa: CSARDPPGAEQFF
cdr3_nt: TGCAGTGCTAGAGATCCTCCGGGGGCTGAGCAGTTCTTC

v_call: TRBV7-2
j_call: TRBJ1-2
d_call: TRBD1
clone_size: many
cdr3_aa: CASRPPGQGVRGYTF
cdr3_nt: TGTGCCAGCAGGCCTCCGGGACAGGGGGTACGAGGCTACACCTTC

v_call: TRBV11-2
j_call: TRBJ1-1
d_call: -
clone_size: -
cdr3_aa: CASSLDGYMNTEAFF
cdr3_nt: TGTGCCAGCAGCTTAGATGGATATATGAACACTGAAGCTTTCTTT

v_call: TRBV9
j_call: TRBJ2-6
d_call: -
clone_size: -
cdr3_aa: CASSASGGANVLTF
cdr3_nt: TGTGCCAGCAGCGCATCGGGGGGGGCCAACGTCCTGACTTTC

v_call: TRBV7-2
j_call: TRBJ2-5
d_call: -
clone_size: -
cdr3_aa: CASSQNTGAGETQYF
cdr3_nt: TGTGCCAGCAGCCAGAACACGGGAGCAGGGGAGACCCAGTACTTC

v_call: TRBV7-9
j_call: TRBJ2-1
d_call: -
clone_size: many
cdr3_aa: CASSPDEQFF
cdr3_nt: TGTGCCAGCAGCCCGGATGAGCAGTTCTTC

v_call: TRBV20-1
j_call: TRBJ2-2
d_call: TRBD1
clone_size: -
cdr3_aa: CSATRTGTLNTGELFF
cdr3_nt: TGCAGTGCTACCCGGACAGGGACACTGAACACCGGGGAGCTGTTTTTT

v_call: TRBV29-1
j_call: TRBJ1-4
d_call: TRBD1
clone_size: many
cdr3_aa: CSVGLPGQFNEKLFF
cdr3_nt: TGCAGCGTTGGCCTGCCGGGACAGTTTAATGAAAAACTGTTTTTT

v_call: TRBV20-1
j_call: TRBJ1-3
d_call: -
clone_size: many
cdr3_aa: CSASYIDSGNTIYF
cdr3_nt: TGCAGTGCTAGTTATATAGACTCTGGAAACACCATATATTTT

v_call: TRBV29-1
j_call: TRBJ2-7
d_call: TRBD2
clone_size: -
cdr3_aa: CSVRLAGVYEQYF
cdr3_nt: TGCAGCGTTAGACTAGCGGGGGTATACGAGCAGTACTTC

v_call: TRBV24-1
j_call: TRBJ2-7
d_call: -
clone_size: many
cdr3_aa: CATSDPASDEQYF
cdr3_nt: TGTGCCACCAGTGATCCCGCCTCCGACGAGCAGTACTTC

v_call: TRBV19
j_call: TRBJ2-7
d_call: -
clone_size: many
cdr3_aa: CASMDSYYSYEQYF
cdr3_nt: TGTGCCAGTATGGACAGCTACTACTCCTACGAGCAGTACTTC

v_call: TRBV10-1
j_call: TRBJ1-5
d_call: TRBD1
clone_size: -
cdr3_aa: CASSGGTGSQPQHF
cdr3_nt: TGCGCCAGCAGTGGCGGGACAGGGAGTCAGCCCCAGCATTTT

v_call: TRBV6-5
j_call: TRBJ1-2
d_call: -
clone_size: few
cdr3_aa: CASSSSGTLSNYGYTF
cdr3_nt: TGTGCCAGCAGTTCCTCTGGGACATTATCTAACTATGGCTACACCTTC

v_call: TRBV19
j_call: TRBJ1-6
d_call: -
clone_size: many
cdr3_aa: CASSPGTIGDSPLHF
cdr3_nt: TGTGCCAGTAGTCCGGGGACCATCGGGGATTCACCCCTCCACTTT

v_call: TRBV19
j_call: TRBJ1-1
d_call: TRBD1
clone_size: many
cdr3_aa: CASSTQGGRTEAFF
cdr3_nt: TGTGCCAGTAGTACCCAGGGGGGCCGCACTGAAGCTTTCTTT

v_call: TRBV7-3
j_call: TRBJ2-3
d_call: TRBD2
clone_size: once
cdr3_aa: CASSPPWEGLRDTQYF
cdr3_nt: TGTGCCAGCAGCCCCCCGTGGGAGGGTCTGAGGGATACGCAGTATTTT

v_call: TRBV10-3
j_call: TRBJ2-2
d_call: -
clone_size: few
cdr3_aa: CASSYSQGLNTGELFF
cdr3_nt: TGTGCCAGCAGTTACTCCCAGGGTTTGAACACCGGGGAGCTGTTTTTT

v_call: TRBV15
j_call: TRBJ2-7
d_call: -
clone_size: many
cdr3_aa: CATSRGGVGFYEQYF
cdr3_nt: TGTGCCACCAGCAGGGGGGGAGTTGGGTTCTACGAGCAGTACTTC

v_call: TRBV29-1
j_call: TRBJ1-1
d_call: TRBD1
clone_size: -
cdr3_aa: CSVLPGGTEAFF
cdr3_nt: TGCAGCGTCCTCCCAGGGGGCACTGAAGCTTTCTTT

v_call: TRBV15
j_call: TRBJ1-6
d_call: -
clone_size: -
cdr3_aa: CATSRGSSGARTGSPLHF
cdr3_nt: TGTGCCACCAGCAGGGGAAGCTCTGGGGCCAGGACTGGCTCACCCCTCCACTTT

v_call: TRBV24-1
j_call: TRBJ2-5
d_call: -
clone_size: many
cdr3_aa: CATSDLAGLRYF
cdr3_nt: TGTGCCACCAGTGATTTGGCCGGCCTGCGGTACTTC

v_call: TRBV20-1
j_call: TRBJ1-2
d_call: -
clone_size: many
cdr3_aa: CSADGYTF
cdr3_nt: TGCAGTGCTGATGGCTACACCTTC

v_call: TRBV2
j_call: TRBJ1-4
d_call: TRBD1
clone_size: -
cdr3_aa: CASSSTGDGEKLFF
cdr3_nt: TGTGCCAGCAGCTCAACAGGGGATGGTGAAAAACTGTTTTTT

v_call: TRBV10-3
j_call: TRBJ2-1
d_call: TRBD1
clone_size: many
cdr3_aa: CAISERTGIDEQFF
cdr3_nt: TGTGCCATCAGTGAGCGGACAGGGATCGATGAGCAGTTCTTC

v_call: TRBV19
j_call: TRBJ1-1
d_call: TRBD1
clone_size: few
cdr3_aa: CACFGQGALNTEAFF
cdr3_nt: TGTGCCTGCTTCGGACAGGGGGCTTTAAACACTGAAGCTTTCTTT

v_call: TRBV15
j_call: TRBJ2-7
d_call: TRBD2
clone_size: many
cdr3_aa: CATKNSGGKSYEQYF
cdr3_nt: TGTGCCACCAAAAACAGCGGGGGGAAATCCTACGAGCAGTACTTC

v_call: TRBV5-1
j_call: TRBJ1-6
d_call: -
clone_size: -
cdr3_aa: CASSDPRGGQNNSPLHF
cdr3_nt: TGCGCCAGCAGCGATCCGAGGGGGGGACAAAATAATTCACCCCTCCACTTT

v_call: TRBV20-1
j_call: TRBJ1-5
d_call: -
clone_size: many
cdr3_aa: CSAGSWTGNQPQHF
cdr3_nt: TGCAGTGCTGGCAGTTGGACAGGCAATCAGCCCCAGCATTTT

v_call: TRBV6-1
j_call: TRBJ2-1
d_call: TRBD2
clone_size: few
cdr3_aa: CASSGTSGRFEQFF
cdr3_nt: TGTGCCAGCAGTGGGACTAGCGGGAGGTTTGAGCAGTTCTTC

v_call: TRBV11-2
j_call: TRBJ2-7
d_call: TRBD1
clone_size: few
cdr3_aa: CASSWDSSSYEQYF
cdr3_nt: TGTGCCAGCAGCTGGGACAGTAGCTCCTACGAGCAGTACTTC

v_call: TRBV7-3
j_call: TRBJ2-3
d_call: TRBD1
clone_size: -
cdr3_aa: CASSLWTGGSDTQYF
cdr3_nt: TGTGCCAGCAGCTTATGGACAGGGGGTTCAGATACGCAGTATTTT

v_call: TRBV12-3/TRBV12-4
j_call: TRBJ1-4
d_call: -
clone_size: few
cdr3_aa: CASSRAGSEKLFF
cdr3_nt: TGTGCCAGCAGTCGGGCAGGCAGTGAAAAACTGTTTTTT

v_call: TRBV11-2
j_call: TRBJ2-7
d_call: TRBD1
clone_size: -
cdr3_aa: CASRSPGGTGHMEQYF
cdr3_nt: TGTGCCAGCAGGTCCCCTGGAGGGACAGGTCATATGGAGCAGTACTTC

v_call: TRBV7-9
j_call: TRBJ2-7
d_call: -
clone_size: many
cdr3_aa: CASSSTMDGYEQYF
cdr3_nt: TGTGCCAGCAGCTCGACCATGGACGGCTACGAGCAGTACTTC

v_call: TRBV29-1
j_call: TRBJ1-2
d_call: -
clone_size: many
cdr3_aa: CSVDLRGNYGYTF
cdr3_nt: TGCAGCGTTGATCTCCGGGGAAACTATGGCTACACCTTC

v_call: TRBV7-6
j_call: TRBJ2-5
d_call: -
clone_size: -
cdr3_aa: CASSRVGFQETQYF
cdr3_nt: TGTGCCAGCAGTCGGGTCGGATTCCAAGAGACCCAGTACTTC

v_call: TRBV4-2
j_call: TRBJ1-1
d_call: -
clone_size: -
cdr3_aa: CASSQDRGNPEAFF
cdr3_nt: TGTGCCAGCAGCCAAGATCGAGGGAATCCTGAAGCTTTCTTT

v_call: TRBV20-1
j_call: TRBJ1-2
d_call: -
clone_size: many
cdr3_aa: CSAPKLVAPDGYTF
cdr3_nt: TGCAGTGCCCCCAAGCTGGTAGCGCCCGATGGCTACACCTTC

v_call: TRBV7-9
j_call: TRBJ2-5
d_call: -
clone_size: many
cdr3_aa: CASRSGTYETQYF
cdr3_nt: TGTGCCAGCAGATCCGGGACTTATGAGACCCAGTACTTC

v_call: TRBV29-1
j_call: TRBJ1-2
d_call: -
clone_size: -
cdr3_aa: CSVGINYGYTF
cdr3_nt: TGCAGCGTTGGAATCAACTATGGCTACACCTTC

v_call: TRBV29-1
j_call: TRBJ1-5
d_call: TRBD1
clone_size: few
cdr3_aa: CSVAGQGTQPQHF
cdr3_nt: TGCAGCGTAGCGGGACAGGGGACCCAGCCCCAGCATTTT

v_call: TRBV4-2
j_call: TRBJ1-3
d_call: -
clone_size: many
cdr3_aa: CASSQGAGGNTIYF
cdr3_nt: TGTGCCAGCAGCCAAGGGGCAGGGGGAAACACCATATATTTT

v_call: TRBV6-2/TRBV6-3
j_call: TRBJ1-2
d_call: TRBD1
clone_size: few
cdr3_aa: CASSQTGVYGYTF
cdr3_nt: TGTGCCAGCAGTCAGACAGGGGTGTATGGCTACACCTTC

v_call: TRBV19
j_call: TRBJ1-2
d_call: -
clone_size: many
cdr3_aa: CASGNREPYGYTF
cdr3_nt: TGTGCCAGTGGAAACAGGGAACCGTATGGCTACACCTTC

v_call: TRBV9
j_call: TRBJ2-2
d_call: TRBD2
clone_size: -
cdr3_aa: CASSDTAGGPGGELFF
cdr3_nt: TGTGCCAGCAGCGACACGGCGGGAGGGCCAGGCGGGGAGCTGTTTTTT

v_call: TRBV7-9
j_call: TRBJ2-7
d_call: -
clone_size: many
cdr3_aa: CASSLWGASHEQYF
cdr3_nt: TGTGCCAGCAGCTTGTGGGGGGCGAGTCACGAGCAGTACTTC

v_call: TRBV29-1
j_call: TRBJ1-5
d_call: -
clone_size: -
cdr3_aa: CSVEDSVGCRHF
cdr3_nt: TGCAGCGTTGAAGATTCAGTGGGTTGCCGGCATTTT

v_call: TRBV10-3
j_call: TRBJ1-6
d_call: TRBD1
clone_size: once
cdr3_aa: CAISEGQGAGSPLHF
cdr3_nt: TGTGCCATCAGTGAAGGGCAGGGGGCAGGTTCACCCCTCCACTTT

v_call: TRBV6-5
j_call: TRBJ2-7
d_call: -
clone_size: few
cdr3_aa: CASSYSKLNYEQYF
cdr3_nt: TGTGCCAGCAGTTACTCGAAACTGAATTACGAGCAGTACTTC

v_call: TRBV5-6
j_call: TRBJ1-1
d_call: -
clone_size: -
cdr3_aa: CASSSRVRGTEAFF
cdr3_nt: TGTGCCAGCAGCTCACGGGTCAGGGGCACTGAAGCTTTCTTT

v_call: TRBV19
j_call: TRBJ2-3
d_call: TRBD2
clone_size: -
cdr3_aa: CASSIPSGREDTQYF
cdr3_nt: TGTGCCAGTAGTATCCCTAGCGGGAGAGAGGATACGCAGTATTTT